A selection of T cell receptor beta chains follows, all from one sample in a study of blood T cell repertoires in COVID-19. The protocol was immunoSEQ multiplex PCR, while the TCRdb copy is restricted to in-frame clones and leaves out a portion. The profile covers about 200,000 clones, with 84% appearing a single time and 13% taken by the ten largest. Sequenced material: peripheral blood. The receptors stem from a human donor in a cohort sampled during active COVID-19. Both conserved end residues are trimmed from each CDR3. The D gene is left open where the match is weak.

J gene: TRBJ2-2; V gene: TRBV18; D gene: TRBD1; CDR3 protein: ASSPRTGTGELF
J gene: TRBJ2-1; V gene: TRBV6-5; D gene: -; CDR3 protein: ASSQGLAGEQF
J gene: TRBJ1-1; V gene: TRBV5-1; D gene: -; CDR3 protein: ASTYGVAGTEAF
J gene: TRBJ2-1; V gene: TRBV29-1; D gene: -; CDR3 protein: SVEDVSSSTSSYNEQF
J gene: TRBJ2-7; V gene: TRBV27; D gene: TRBD1; CDR3 protein: ASSLSGQGAYEQY
J gene: TRBJ2-1; V gene: TRBV5-4; D gene: TRBD2; CDR3 protein: ASSPQGLAGRGGEQF
J gene: TRBJ2-6; V gene: TRBV5-4; D gene: TRBD1; CDR3 protein: ASSSPGQGTGANVLT
J gene: TRBJ2-2; V gene: TRBV27; D gene: -; CDR3 protein: ASSLLGPGKTGELF
J gene: TRBJ2-7; V gene: TRBV15; D gene: -; CDR3 protein: ATSRVLGLYSPSSYEQY
J gene: TRBJ1-1; V gene: TRBV19; D gene: -; CDR3 protein: ASSTGQGTEAF
J gene: TRBJ2-1; V gene: TRBV4-1; D gene: -; CDR3 protein: ASSQASGSVRECSYNEQF
J gene: TRBJ2-2; V gene: TRBV7-9; D gene: -; CDR3 protein: ASSLDQGNTGELF
J gene: TRBJ2-7; V gene: TRBV2; D gene: -; CDR3 protein: ASSPGREQY
J gene: TRBJ2-7; V gene: TRBV28; D gene: TRBD1; CDR3 protein: ASSPWTGGINEQY
J gene: TRBJ1-4; V gene: TRBV7-8; D gene: -; CDR3 protein: ASSPDRGAGEKLF
J gene: TRBJ2-2; V gene: TRBV28; D gene: -; CDR3 protein: ASSLQGITGELF
J gene: TRBJ1-1; V gene: TRBV14; D gene: -; CDR3 protein: ASSRGLRSTEAF
J gene: TRBJ1-1; V gene: TRBV15; D gene: -; CDR3 protein: ATSRPPIFTEAF
J gene: TRBJ1-4; V gene: TRBV19; D gene: -; CDR3 protein: ASSIVTATGEKLF
J gene: TRBJ1-2; V gene: TRBV28; D gene: TRBD1; CDR3 protein: AIRQGSRNYGYT
J gene: TRBJ1-1; V gene: TRBV7-9; D gene: -; CDR3 protein: ASSLGYRNTEAF
J gene: TRBJ2-5; V gene: TRBV5-4; D gene: -; CDR3 protein: ASSLEQGPKTQY
J gene: TRBJ1-4; V gene: TRBV19; D gene: -; CDR3 protein: ASRDGATNEKLF
J gene: TRBJ1-4; V gene: TRBV11-3; D gene: TRBD1; CDR3 protein: ASSPYRGSTNEKLF
J gene: TRBJ1-1; V gene: TRBV4-2; D gene: -; CDR3 protein: ASSLRTAMNTEAF
J gene: TRBJ1-5; V gene: TRBV19; D gene: TRBD1; CDR3 protein: ASRDRGGQPQH
J gene: TRBJ2-3; V gene: TRBV2; D gene: -; CDR3 protein: ASSDRDTHTQY
J gene: TRBJ2-5; V gene: TRBV28; D gene: TRBD2; CDR3 protein: ASSPPGLAWQTQY